Listed here are 13 T cell receptor beta chains from one sample, sequenced in a study of shared clonotypes between healthy human individuals. Sequencing was performed with immunoSEQ multiplex PCR; in TCRdb, only in-frame clones are kept and a portion is missing. The profile shows 640,000 or so clones, 72% of them singletons. Sequencing was done on a sample of memory CD4+ T cells sorted from blood. Subset: CD45RA-negative fraction. Receptors originate from a woman aged 25 to 39 in good health.

This clone appeared once. The rearrangement uses TRBV6-5 and TRBJ1-2; TRBD1 matches at 8 bases. The J segment lost 7 bases and the V segment lost 4 bases, leaving 5 bases of the junction unmatched. This CDR3 comprises 13 residues. From germline, CDR1 is MNHEY and CDR2 SVGAGI. CDR3 DNA sequence: TGTGCCAGCAGTTCGCAGGGGGCGTTTGGCTACACCTTC. Protein sequence: CASSSQGAFGYTF.

The chain has TRBV7-9 and TRBJ2-7; 7 positions agree with TRBD2. The J segment lost 7 bases and the V segment lost 8 bases, leaving 17 bases of the junction unmatched. From germline, CDR1 is SEHNR and CDR2 FQNEAQ (reference sequence). The CDR3 extends over 15 amino acids. CDR3 DNA sequence: TGTGCCAGCGGGAGGGGTGGGACGGCGCTTCGGGAGCAGTACTTC. This codes for CASGRGGTALREQYF. The complete variable domain, with remaining parts taken from reference TRBV7-9 and TRBJ2-7, reads DTGVSQNPRHKITKRGQNVTFRCDPISEHNRLYWYRQTLGQGPEFLTYFQNEAQLEKSRLLSDRFSAERPKGSFSTLEIQRTEQGDSAMYLCASGRGGTALREQYFGPGTRLTVT.

The chain is built from TRBV5-1 and TRBJ1-1; D is perhaps TRBD1 (5 bases). V shed 5 bases and J shed 2 bases, with 16 bases lying between them. The CDR3 consists of 15 residues. CDR1 is SGHRS, CDR2 YFSETQ, per germline. CDR3 coding DNA: TGCGCCAGCAGTTACCAGGGTCCCCACAACACTGAAGCTTTCTTT. It codes for CASSYQGPHNTEAFF.

This clone was observed a few times. This chain connects TRBV2 to TRBJ2-7; D remains ambiguous. The germline V and J ends were trimmed by 3 bases and 4 bases, with 7 bases remaining between them. From germline, CDR1 is SNHLY and CDR2 FYNNEI. This CDR3 has 12 amino acids. The CDR3 reads CASSETGYEQYF. CDR3 nucleotide sequence: TGTGCCAGCAGTGAGACGGGTTACGAGCAGTACTTC.

This chain uses TRBV5-1 with TRBJ2-7; 7 bases line up with TRBD1. The CDR3 is 14 residues long. Germline V gives CDR1 SGHRS, CDR2 YFSETQ. J was trimmed by 4 bases and V by 4 bases; bases with no gene match: 8. CDR3 sequence (DNA): TGCGCCAGCAGCCCTGACAGGGTCCCATACGAGCAGTACTTC. This codes for CASSPDRVPYEQYF.

The J gene is TRBJ2-1, the V gene TRBV11-2, with 12 bases matching TRBD2. CDR1 is SGHAT, CDR2 FQNNGV, per germline. Unmatched junction bases numbered 13, after V lost 0 bases and J lost 7 bases. The CDR3 extends over 19 amino acids. In nucleotides, the CDR3 is TGTGCCAGCAGCTTAGAAGGGCGAGGACTAGCGGGAATTAGGAATGAGCAGTTCTTC. Protein product: CASSLEGRGLAGIRNEQFF. Variable domain in full (rest from reference TRBV11-2 and TRBJ2-1): EAGVAQSPRYKIIEKRQSVAFWCNPISGHATLYWYQQILGQGPKLLIQFQNNGVVDDSQLPKDRFSAERLKGVDSTLKIQPAKLEDSAVYLCASSLEGRGLAGIRNEQFFGPGTRLTVL.

The V and J genes are TRBV6-5 and TRBJ1-1, with 11 bases lining up with TRBD1. V shed 5 bases, J shed 3 bases, and the junction held 5 bases outside the gene matches. Germline-derived CDR1 and CDR2 are MNHEY and SVGAGI. CDR3 length: 15 residues. The CDR3 loop is CASSPRTGGYTEAFF. The CDR3 nucleotides read TGTGCCAGCAGTCCAAGGACAGGGGGCTACACTGAAGCTTTCTTT.

The chain uses TRBV28 and TRBJ2-2; TRBD1 agrees at 9 bases. V shed 6 bases and J 5 bases; nucleotides not matched to a gene: 13. Germline CDR1 reads MDHEN; CDR2 reads SYDVKM. This CDR3 is built from 17 residues. CDR3 in amino acids: CASSERVGQGKTGELFF. The CDR3 coding sequence is TGTGCCAGCAGCGAAAGGGTTGGACAGGGGAAGACCGGGGAGCTGTTTTTT.

CDR3 residues: CATRERRNTEAFF. The CDR3 DNA sequence: TGTGCCACCAGAGAGAGGAGGAACACTGAAGCTTTCTTT. V is TRBV15 and J is TRBJ1-1; D gene unclear. The V gene's germline CDR1 is LNHNV and CDR2 YYDKDF (reference sequence). There are 13 residues in the CDR3. Trimming removed 6 bases from V and 1 base from J, with 9 bases in between.

The rearrangement uses TRBV2 and TRBJ2-3, with 11 nucleotides matching TRBD2. Germline values: CDR1 SNHLY, CDR2 FYNNEI. CDR3 length equals 15 residues. Trimming cost V 7 bases and J 3 bases; bases outside gene matches: 6. This chain's CDR3 is CASKLLAGGTDTQYF. In DNA form, the CDR3 reads TGTGCCAGCAAACTCTTAGCGGGAGGGACAGATACGCAGTATTTT.

Comment on this clone: The sample holds other DNA sequences that translate to the same CDR3. The chain employs TRBV18 and TRBJ1-5; D call uncertain. V lost 6 bases to trimming and J lost 2 bases, with 8 bases between them. The CDR3 covers 13 residues. CDR1 is KGHSH, CDR2 LQKENI, per germline. CDR3 coding DNA: TGTGCCAGCTCCCCGGAGGGCAATCAGCCCCAGCATTTT. Protein sequence: CASSPEGNQPQHF. Variable domain in full (rest from reference TRBV18 and TRBJ1-5): NAGVMQNPRHLVRRRGQEARLRCSPMKGHSHVYWYRQLPEEGLKFMVYLQKENIIDESGMPKERFSAEFPKEGPSILRIQQVVRGDSAAYFCASSPEGNQPQHFGDGTRLSIL.

This clone was observed a few times. This chain joins TRBV20-1 and TRBJ2-7; the D is unclear. Germline values: CDR1 DFQATT, CDR2 SNEGSKA (reference sequence). V was clipped by 3 bases and J by 5 bases, with 8 bases between them. There are 11 residues in the CDR3. The CDR3 spells CSASAADEQYF. The CDR3 bases are TGCAGTGCTAGTGCGGCGGACGAGCAGTACTTC.

This clone showed up just a few times. The chain has TRBV19 and TRBJ2-1; 15 bases match TRBD2. The CDR3 sequence is 18 residues long. Trimming cost V 7 bases and J 7 bases; bases outside gene matches: 14. Germline CDR1 reads LNHDA; CDR2 reads SQIVND (reference sequence). The CDR3 loop is CASNPRTSGRALENEQFF. For the CDR3, the DNA is TGTGCCAGTAACCCCCGGACTAGCGGGAGGGCCCTTGAAAATGAGCAGTTCTTC.